This entry concerns a single TCR beta chain. Its antigen is currently unknown. This entry belongs to a study of cytomegalovirus exposure and HLA in healthy donors. The study, taken as a whole, reports: It has been reported that TCR beta sequences accurately predicted the HLA-A and HLA-B alleles of most subjects.

V lost 1 base and J 3 bases, leaving 7 bases between the germline ends. CDR3 length equals 14 residues. In germline, CDR1 is MNHNS, CDR2 SASEGT. A multiplex PCR was run with 60 Vbeta primers and 13 Jbeta primers. Assay: immunoSEQ multiplex PCR; the TCRdb copy retains only in-frame clones and omits some. Among roughly 180,000 clones listed, around 80% were seen once. The sequenced sample consisted of PBMCs. This receptor was obtained from a man younger than 35 in good health and CMV-seronegative. This chain connects TRBV6-1 to TRBJ1-5, with D possibly matching TRBD1 (5 bases). This CDR3 reads CASSEGQNNQPQHF. CDR3 sequence (DNA): TGTGCCAGCAGTGAAGGACAGAACAATCAGCCCCAGCATTTT.